Each of the 27 T cell receptor beta chains below was sequenced from the same sample in a study of cytomegalovirus exposure and HLA in healthy donors. A multiplex PCR was run with 60 Vbeta primers and 13 Jbeta primers. Libraries were prepared by immunoSEQ multiplex PCR; TCRdb keeps only in-frame clonotypes and omits some of them. The table lists about 78,000 clones, approximately 72% of them singletons, with around 10% in the top ten. The source material was PBMCs. Receptors were obtained from a woman aged 40 to 50 in good health and CMV-seropositive.

The V and J genes are TRBV6-1 and TRBJ2-7; 8 bases match TRBD1. The V gene's germline CDR1 is MNHNS and CDR2 SASEGT. This CDR3 spans 15 amino acids. With V trimmed by 2 bases and J by 2 bases, 5 bases remained unmatched. The CDR3 coding sequence is TGTGCCAGCAGTGAAACCGACAGGGGACCCTACGAGCAGTACTTC. Protein: CASSETDRGPYEQYF.

The chain carries TRBV6-1 and TRBJ1-6; TRBD1 is a possible D gene (5 bases). The CDR3 loop spans 13 amino acids. The germline V gene encodes CDR1 MNHNS and CDR2 SASEGT. Trimming shortened V by 3 bases and J by 11 bases, and 11 bases separated the two germline ends. The CDR3 DNA reads as TGTGCCAGCAGTGATCAGGGATTTGCACCCCTCCACTTT. Protein product: CASSDQGFAPLHF.

This clone was found a few times. This chain connects TRBV28 to TRBJ1-2; D perhaps matches TRBD1 (6 bases). The CDR3 has 14 amino acids. V lost 6 bases to trimming and J lost 2 bases, with 13 bases between them. Germline CDR1 is MDHEN and CDR2 is SYDVKM. CDR3: CASSPGQLNYGYTF. CDR3 nucleotide sequence: TGTGCCAGCAGCCCCGGACAGCTCAACTATGGCTACACCTTC.

The genes are TRBV6-5 and TRBJ2-7, with a possible D match to TRBD1 (5 bases). Germline assignment: CDR1 MNHEY and CDR2 SVGAGI. This CDR3 is 14 amino acids long. V gave up 6 bases and J gave up 2 bases, with 14 bases separating them. The CDR3 bases are TGTGCCAGCAGATCCACAGGCCCCCCCTACGAGCAGTACTTC. Its protein product is CASRSTGPPYEQYF.

The chain recombines TRBV5-1 with TRBJ2-1; TRBD1 agrees at 7 bases. The CDR3 contains 14 residues. V lost 4 bases, J lost 4 bases, and 5 bases stayed unmatched. The germline V gene has CDR1 SGHRS and CDR2 YFSETQ. The CDR3 DNA sequence: TGCGCCAGCAGCCCCGGGACAGCATACAATGAGCAGTTCTTC. Translated: CASSPGTAYNEQFF.

V is TRBV5-6 and J is TRBJ1-6, with D possibly being TRBD1 (6 bases). The V gene's germline CDR1 is SGHDT and CDR2 YYEEEE. V was trimmed by 2 bases and J by 6 bases, leaving 9 bases between them. The CDR3 length is 14 residues. The CDR3 DNA reads TGTGCCAGCAGCTTAGGCAGGGGTAATTCACCCCTCCACTTT. Translation gives CASSLGRGNSPLHF.

The V gene is TRBV25-1, the J gene TRBJ2-2, with 8 bases lining up with TRBD1. The CDR3 length is 14 residues. With V trimmed by 5 bases and J by 13 bases, 12 bases remained unmatched. CDR1 and CDR2 from the germline V gene are MGHDK and SYGVNS. CDR3 residues: CASSIGTGLGGLFF. Here the CDR3 DNA reads TGTGCCAGCAGTATTGGGACAGGCCTAGGTGGGCTGTTTTTT.

The chain joins TRBV6-5 to TRBJ1-6; maybe TRBD1 (5 bases). The length of the CDR3 is 15 residues. V shed 0 bases and J shed 7 bases, with 10 bases lying between them. Germline V gene sequence: CDR1 MNHEY, CDR2 SVGAGI. CDR3 nucleotides: TGTGCCAGCAGTTACTCGAAACAGGAGAATTCACCCCTCCACTTT. Translating it yields CASSYSKQENSPLHF.

CDR3 nucleotide sequence: TGTGCCAGCAGTGAAACGAGTTTCGGAAACACCATATATTTT. Translating it yields CASSETSFGNTIYF. The genes are TRBV6-1 and TRBJ1-3; D is unresolved. With 2 bases removed from V and 4 bases from J, the gap between germline ends came to 9 bases. The CDR3 spans 14 residues. CDR1 and CDR2 (germline): MNHNS, SASEGT.

The chain uses TRBV5-1 and TRBJ2-7; no definite D call. The CDR3 spans 13 residues. V was trimmed by 4 bases and J by 6 bases, leaving 14 bases between them. Germline V gives CDR1 SGHRS, CDR2 YFSETQ. CDR3 amino acids: CASSPFTDAEQYF. CDR3 in DNA: TGCGCCAGCAGCCCCTTCACAGACGCCGAGCAGTACTTC.

The rearrangement links TRBV18 to TRBJ1-3, with a possible D match to TRBD1 (6 bases). The germline gives CDR1 KGHSH, CDR2 LQKENI. This CDR3 spans 16 amino acids. The V gene lost 4 bases and the J gene lost 4 bases, with 17 bases spanning the gap. CDR3 protein: CASSRLKETGGNTIYF. For the CDR3, the DNA is TGTGCCAGCTCACGACTCAAGGAGACAGGCGGAAACACCATATATTTT.

This clone was detected only a few times. V and J are TRBV5-5 and TRBJ1-2; the D gene is possibly TRBD1 (6 bases). Germline assignment: CDR1 SGHKS and CDR2 YYEKEE (reference sequence). Trimming stripped 3 bases from V and 6 bases from J, with 21 bases between. The CDR3 runs 16 residues. The CDR3 DNA follows: TGTGCCAGCAGCTCATACAGGGTCGACGCGTTTGATGGCTACACCTTC. This codes for CASSSYRVDAFDGYTF.

V usage is TRBV7-8 and J usage is TRBJ2-7, with 8 bases matching TRBD2. Germline V CDR1 and CDR2: SGHVS, FQNEAQ. V was pared by 4 bases and J by 3 bases, with 11 bases of the junction left unmatched. The CDR3 has 16 residues. The CDR3 DNA sequence: TGTGCCAGCAGCTCCTTTAGCAGCGGGGGCCTCTACGAGCAGTACTTC. Protein product: CASSSFSSGGLYEQYF.

The chain couples TRBV5-1 to TRBJ1-3, with D perhaps matching TRBD1 (5 bases). The germline V and J ends were trimmed by 0 bases and 0 bases, with 10 bases remaining between them. The CDR3 has 16 amino acids. CDR1 is SGHRS, CDR2 YFSETQ, per germline. CDR3 protein: CASSLAVTDSGNTIYF. As DNA, the CDR3 is TGCGCCAGCAGCTTGGCCGTGACAGACTCTGGAAACACCATATATTTT.

The V call is TRBV6-1, the J call TRBJ1-2; D perhaps matches TRBD1 (6 bases). V was shortened by 6 bases and J by 4 bases, with 12 bases between the two germline ends. Germline assignment: CDR1 MNHNS and CDR2 SASEGT. The CDR3 runs to 13 residues. The CDR3 region has the DNA TGTGCCAGCAGCCTAGCGGACAGCTATGGCTACACCTTC. This encodes CASSLADSYGYTF.

This clone was seen a handful of times. The J gene is TRBJ2-1, the V gene TRBV5-4; D remains unclear. Trimming left V 6 bases short and J 7 bases short, with 8 bases between. CDR1 is SGHNT, CDR2 YYREEE, per germline (reference sequence). The CDR3 consists of 11 residues. CDR3 sequence (DNA): TGTGCCAGCACCCAGTTGAATGAGCAGTTCTTC. This encodes CASTQLNEQFF.

This clone appeared a few times. The sample has other DNA sequences that encode this CDR3 too. The chain combines TRBV29-1 with TRBJ2-2; no clear D gene. V lost 5 bases and J lost 0, with 7 bases in between. Germline CDR1 reads SQVTM; CDR2 reads ANQGSEA. This CDR3 contains 13 residues. The CDR3 loop is CSVSGTNTGELFF. The CDR3 DNA sequence: TGCAGCGTTTCGGGTACGAACACCGGGGAGCTGTTTTTT.

On this clone: The junction shows a germline mismatch at one end, possibly a read error. The V gene is TRBV7-9, the J gene TRBJ2-7, with 8 positions matching TRBD1. Germline CDR1 is SEHNR and CDR2 is FQNEAQ (reference sequence). This CDR3 region has 12 residues. Written as DNA, the CDR3 is TGTTCCAGCAGCCGCGACAGGGGCGAGCAGTACTTC. Amino acids: CSSSRDRGEQYF. Full variable domain (missing parts from reference TRBV7-9 and TRBJ2-7): DTGVSQNPRHKITKRGQNVTFRCDPISEHNRLYWYRQTLGQGPEFLTYFQNEAQLEKSRLLSDRFSAERPKGSFSTLEIQRTEQGDSAMYLCSSSRDRGEQYFGPGTRLTVT.

This chain links TRBV7-2 with TRBJ2-5; tentative D call: TRBD1 (6 bases). Between the trimmed V and J ends, which lost 3 bases and 11 bases, there was a span of 16 bases. Germline V gene lookup returns CDR1 SGHTA and CDR2 FQGNSA. This CDR3 is built from 13 residues. CDR3 sequence: CASSFTGTSSQYF. CDR3 nucleotide sequence: TGTGCCAGCAGCTTCACCGGGACATCAAGTCAGTACTTC.

This rearrangement joins TRBV6-1 to TRBJ2-1, with D perhaps matching TRBD2 (6 bases). This CDR3 has 15 residues. Per the germline V gene, CDR1 is MNHNS and CDR2 is SASEGT. Trimming removed 9 bases at V and 2 bases at J, with 17 bases between. DNA of the CDR3: TGTGCCAGTACTGCGGGGCATAGTGCCTACAATGAGCAGTTCTTC. It specifies CASTAGHSAYNEQFF.

This clone has only a few counts. This chain joins TRBV4-3 and TRBJ1-4; D uncertain. The V and J ends lost 4 bases and 7 bases respectively, with 10 bases between them. Germline loops: CDR1 LGHNA, CDR2 YSLEER. The CDR3 runs to 13 residues. DNA of the CDR3: TGCGCCAGCAGCCCGCAGCGTGGTGAAAAACTGTTTTTT. Its translation: CASSPQRGEKLFF.

The chain combines TRBV2 with TRBJ2-7, with a tentative D call TRBD1 (5 bases). The CDR3 is 13 residues long. Germline loops: CDR1 SNHLY, CDR2 FYNNEI. The V end lost 7 bases, the J end lost 3 bases, and 13 bases lay between the germline ends. DNA for the CDR3: TGTGCCAGCACCAGAGGTCAGGGCTACGAGCAGTACTTC. Its translation: CASTRGQGYEQYF.

The chain is built from TRBV6-6 and TRBJ1-1; D remains ambiguous. V was cut by 4 bases and J by 1 base, with 7 bases left in between. The CDR3 has 13 amino acids. Germline V gene data show CDR1 as MNHNY and CDR2 as SVGAGI (reference sequence). As DNA, the CDR3 is TGTGCCAGCAGTTCACCAGGGAACACTGAAGCTTTCTTT. Amino acid sequence: CASSSPGNTEAFF.

This CDR3 is CASSLGQGGQPQHF. In DNA, the CDR3 is TGTGCCAGCAGCTTAGGACAGGGCGGACAGCCCCAGCATTTT. The J gene is TRBJ1-5, the V gene TRBV7-9, with TRBD1 matching 7 bases. V gave up 1 base and J gave up 7 bases; unmatched junction bases: 4. Germline V gene data show CDR1 as SEHNR and CDR2 as FQNEAQ (reference sequence). The CDR3 spans 14 residues.

This clone was observed a handful of times. V and J are TRBV2 and TRBJ2-7; perhaps TRBD2 as D (6 bases). Germline V gene data show CDR1 as SNHLY and CDR2 as FYNNEI. The CDR3 contains 14 residues. V gave up 1 base and J gave up 3 bases, with 10 bases separating them. The CDR3 DNA is TGTGCCAGCAGTGAAGGACTGGGGGGCTACGAGCAGTACTTC. This codes for CASSEGLGGYEQYF.

Concerning this clone itself: Other nucleotide sequences from this sample produce the same CDR3. The chain combines TRBV19 with TRBJ1-1; maybe TRBD1 (6 bases). V was trimmed by 7 bases and J by 0 bases, leaving 12 bases between them. This CDR3 comprises 14 residues. Germline CDR1 is LNHDA and CDR2 is SQIVND (reference sequence). Here the CDR3 DNA reads TGTGCCAGTATCAGGGGCCCCATGAACACTGAAGCTTTCTTT. It is translated as CASIRGPMNTEAFF.

The chain carries TRBV27 and TRBJ1-5; D might be TRBD1 (6 bases). V was pared by 2 bases and J by 7 bases, with 12 bases between. This CDR3 is 14 amino acids long. From germline, CDR1 is MNHEY and CDR2 SMNVEV (reference sequence). This CDR3 is CASSLAGDKQPQHF. The CDR3 DNA follows: TGTGCCAGCAGTTTAGCAGGGGATAAACAGCCCCAGCATTTT.